The present T cell receptor (beta chain) was sequenced within a study of shared clonotypes between healthy human individuals. The CDR3 extends over 12 amino acids. Trimming removed 1 base from V and 7 bases from J, with 5 bases in between. Per the germline V gene, CDR1 is MDHEN and CDR2 is SYDVKM. Replicate PCRs run on sorted subsets employed approximately 0.2 ug DNA, approximately 30,000 T cell genomes. Libraries were prepared by immunoSEQ multiplex PCR; TCRdb keeps only in-frame clonotypes and omits some of them. The profile shows fewer than 2.5 million clones, approximately 94% of them singletons. Comments on this clone: Its antigen is still unknown. This CDR3 is also generated by other DNA sequences in the sample.

General observations from the study: Non-shared clonotypes were found to have lower generation probabilities than the clonotypes that were shared by all four of the sorted-subset donors.

The chain recombines TRBV28 with TRBJ1-5; no reliable D call. This receptor was identified in a man aged 18 to 29 in good health. Some clones in this sample may be carry-over from other donors' samples. What was sequenced was naive CD4+ T cells from PBMCs. The subset was: CD45RA+ positively selected. CDR3 DNA: TGTGCCAGCAGTTTATTTCTACAGCCCCAGCATTTT. It codes for CASSLFLQPQHF.